The 9 T cell receptor beta chains below come from one sample, sequenced in a study of response to subunit inactivated influenza vaccine. TCRdb re-analysed the RT-PCR reads in MiXCR, keeping a single row per CDR3 protein. The repertoire includes around 500,000 distinct CDR3 sequences, roughly 9.7% of them detected once, and about 12% sits in the top ten. This material consisted of PBMCs from blood, taken roughly 45 days after vaccination. The source of these receptors is a man aged 45 to 65 who received an inactivated influenza vaccine.

About this clonotype: A clone one base away is much larger, so this may be a read error. The CDR3 end shows no conserved phenylalanine or tryptophan, and so a read error is likely. The chain uses TRBV5-1 and TRBJ2-1; TRBD2 matches at 8 bases. V was clipped by 0 bases and J by 4 bases; unmatched bases: 3. The CDR3 has 15 amino acids. Per germline, CDR1 SGHRS and CDR2 YFSETQ. CDR3 sequence: CASSLAQREYNEQFL. CDR3 coding DNA: TGCGCCAGCAGCTTGGCCCAGCGGGAGTACAATGAGCAGTTCCTC.

The chain uses TRBV12-3 or TRBV12-4 and TRBJ2-7; D gene ambiguous. This CDR3 region has 15 residues. V was cut by 1 base and J by 3 bases, with 13 bases left in between. The chain's CDR3 is CASSLEVPENYEQYF. The CDR3, as DNA: TGTGCCAGCAGTTTAGAGGTTCCAGAAAACTACGAGCAGTACTTC.

This clonotype occurred a few times. The rearrangement joins TRBV29-1 to TRBJ2-5, with 8 bases fitting TRBD1. Trimming took 7 bases from V and 1 from J; bases not matched to a gene: 8. This CDR3 has 14 residues. Looked up from germline, CDR1 is SQVTM and CDR2 is ANQGSEA. The CDR3 region is CSAQRGTGQETQYF. For the CDR3, the DNA is TGCAGCGCCCAAAGAGGGACAGGCCAAGAGACCCAGTACTTC.

This clonotype was picked up a small number of times. The J gene is TRBJ1-2, the V gene TRBV4-2; a possible D gene is TRBD1 (5 bases). The CDR3 length is 12 residues. V lost 1 base, J lost 8 bases, and 8 bases lay in between. Germline loops: CDR1 LGHNA, CDR2 YNFKEQ. The CDR3 is CASSQVGVGYTF. Here the CDR3 DNA reads TGTGCCAGCAGCCAAGTGGGGGTCGGCTACACCTTC.

This clonotype was detected ten times or more. V usage is TRBV12-3 or TRBV12-4 and J usage is TRBJ1-1; D possibly corresponds to TRBD1 (5 bases). This CDR3 region has 15 residues. V was cut by 5 bases and J by 3 bases, with 16 bases left in between. The DNA for the CDR3 is TGTGCCAGCAGTATACCAGGGAGGGAAGACACTGAAGCTTTCTTT. Its protein product is CASSIPGREDTEAFF.

In its sample, this clonotype was seen many times. The J gene is TRBJ1-1, the V gene TRBV6-5; 7 bases fit TRBD1. The CDR3 covers 13 residues. With V trimmed by 4 bases and J by 6 bases, 5 bases remained unmatched. From germline, CDR1 is MNHEY and CDR2 SVGAGI. The CDR3 bases are TGTGCCAGCAGTTCGACAGGGAAGGCTGAAGCTTTCTTT. Its protein product is CASSSTGKAEAFF.

The chain combines TRBV6-1 with TRBJ2-2, with D perhaps matching TRBD1 (5 bases). The V gene lost 7 bases and the J gene lost 7 bases, with 19 bases spanning the gap. The germline CDR1 and CDR2 sequences are MNHNS and SASEGT. The CDR3 runs to 15 residues. The CDR3 region is CASIQGLSFVGELFF. CDR3 bases: TGTGCCAGCATCCAGGGTTTGTCTTTCGTCGGGGAGCTGTTTTTT.

This clonotype was observed at least ten times. The V call is TRBV7-2, the J call TRBJ2-5, with 12 bases matching TRBD2. The CDR3 is made up of 14 amino acids. V shed 6 bases and J 2 bases; nucleotides not matched to a gene: 1. CDR1 and CDR2 (germline): SGHTA, FQGNSA. The CDR3 protein is CASRTSGGQETQYF. The CDR3 region has the DNA TGTGCCAGCAGGACTAGCGGGGGTCAAGAGACCCAGTACTTC. The whole variable domain, filled in from reference TRBV7-2 and TRBJ2-5, reads GAGVSQSPSNKVTEKGKDVELRCDPISGHTALYWYRQSLGQGLEFLIYFQGNSAPDKSGLPSDRFSAERTGGSVSTLTIQRTQQEDSAVYLCASRTSGGQETQYFGPGTRLLVL.

The chain combines TRBV6-2 or TRBV6-3 with TRBJ2-3, with TRBD2 identical over 11 bases. CDR1 and CDR2 (germline): MNHEY, SVGEGT. The CDR3 spans 17 residues. V gave up 4 bases and J gave up 4 bases; unmatched junction bases: 10. CDR3 in DNA: TGTGCCAGCAGTTTCTCCACTAGCGGGAGTCGATCAGATACGCAGTATTTT. Translating it yields CASSFSTSGSRSDTQYF.